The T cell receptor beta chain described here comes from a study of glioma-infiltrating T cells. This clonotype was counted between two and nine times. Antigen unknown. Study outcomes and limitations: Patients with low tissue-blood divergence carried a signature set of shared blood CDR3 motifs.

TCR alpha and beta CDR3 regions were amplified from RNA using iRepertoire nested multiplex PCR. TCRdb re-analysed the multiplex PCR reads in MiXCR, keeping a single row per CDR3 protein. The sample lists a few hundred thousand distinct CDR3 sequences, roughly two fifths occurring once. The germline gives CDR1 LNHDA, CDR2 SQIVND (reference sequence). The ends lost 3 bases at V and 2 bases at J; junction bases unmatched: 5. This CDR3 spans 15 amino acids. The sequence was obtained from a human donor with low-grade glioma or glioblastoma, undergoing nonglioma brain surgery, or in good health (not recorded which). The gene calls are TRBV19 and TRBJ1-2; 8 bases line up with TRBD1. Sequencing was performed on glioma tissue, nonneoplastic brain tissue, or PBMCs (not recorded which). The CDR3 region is CASSMGQERNYGYTF. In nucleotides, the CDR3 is TGTGCCAGTAGTATGGGACAGGAAAGAAACTATGGCTACACCTTC.